This record covers a single TCR beta chain. The clone's antigen remains unknown. Per-base qualities were not stored, and no clone one base away is much larger. Between the V and J ends, shortened by 1 base and 8 bases respectively, the junction contains 9 bases. The CDR3, cysteine through phenylalanine, is 12 amino acids long. The DNA shown is the 36-base CDR3, in frame from base 1. CDR1 and CDR2 are read off the germline V gene as SGHRS and YFSETQ. The protocol used for the library was the immunoSEQ multiplex PCR assay. In the original analysis: To diagnose cytomegalovirus status from the catalog of TCR beta chain sequences, a statistical classification framework was built. What TCRdb holds here is the immuneACCESS table cut down to in-frame rearrangements. Part of the clones is not present; checked against another copy, under half of the missing clones reflect an unresolved V gene, and the others are unexplained. Clonal size and the V and J genes are those of that table, whereas D and trimming came from the DNA. This sample has 90,000 to 150,000 clones in its table, and about 84% of those were observed once. Approximately 4.9% of the sample is in the top ten clones.

Separate from the approximately 690-subject first cohort, the validation cohort of 120 subjects was the group to which the donors belonged. This entry comes from a study of cytomegalovirus exposure and HLA in healthy donors (dated by TCRdb to 2015 to 2018). With regard to the full study: The 666 repertoires of the first cohort and the roughly 120 validation repertoires were produced on the same platform, according to a later analysis. The study aimed to test whether signatures of past pathogen exposure could be identified by cataloging public T cell receptors. In addition to the first cohort of about 650 subjects, a separate validation cohort of approximately 130 different subjects was used. The study combined high-throughput TCR immunosequencing, statistical association of individual TCRs with disease status, and machine learning to predict cytomegalovirus infection status.

Broader findings and caveats from the paper: Three of the identified cytomegalovirus-associated TCR beta chains were confirmed in vitro to be specific for cytomegalovirus antigens. Cytomegalovirus status was reported to be diagnosed by the classifier with high specificity and sensitivity in both the original and validation cohorts. According to the authors, the approach could potentially be generalized to other disease states and immunological phenotypes. The study gave a list of about 170 TCR beta chains associated with cytomegalovirus. Subsequent analysis determined that TCRs grouped into clusters in the first cohort also showed a tendency toward co-occurrence across the roughly 120 validation repertoires, and approximately 94% of cluster scores exceeded 0. Most TCR sequences were seen in very few donors, while some public TCRs were found in many individuals. All 110 or so repertoires were used to score co-occurrence in the validation cohort in a later analysis, because that analysis had no HLA typing for the cohort.

This sequence originates from a man younger than 35 in good health and CMV-seronegative. Input material: PBMCs. The sequence joins TRBV5-1 to TRBJ1-2, with the D gene call left open. The nucleotides read TGCGCCAGCAGCTTGACCGGAGGCGGCTACACCTTC. It is translated as CASSLTGGGYTF.